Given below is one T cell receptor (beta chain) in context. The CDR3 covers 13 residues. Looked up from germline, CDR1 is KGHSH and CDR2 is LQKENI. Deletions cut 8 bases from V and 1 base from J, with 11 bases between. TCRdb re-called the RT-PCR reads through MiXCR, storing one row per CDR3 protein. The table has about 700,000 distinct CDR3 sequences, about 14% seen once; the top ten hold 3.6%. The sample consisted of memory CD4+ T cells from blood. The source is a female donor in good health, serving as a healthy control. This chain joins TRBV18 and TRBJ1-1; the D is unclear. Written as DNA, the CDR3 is TGTGCCAGCACGGAGCAGACGAACACTGAAGCTTTCTTT. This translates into CASTEQTNTEAFF.